The T cell receptor (beta chain) described here comes from a study of blood T cell repertoires in COVID-19. In the study overall: Researchers got acute and convalescent COVID-19 samples from the United States, Italy and Spain. In each case, the material was cDNA or gDNA derived from T cells, B-cell-depleted T cells, or PBMCs.

The length of the CDR3 is 17 residues. V was shortened by 0 bases and J by 0 bases, with 13 bases between the two germline ends. Clones were read by immunoSEQ multiplex PCR, and TCRdb kept only the in-frame ones, dropping some. The table records approximately 30,000 clones, roughly nine tenths of them present only once. The sequencing sample was made of peripheral blood. The origin of this receptor is a woman older than 75 with active or convalescent COVID-19. The chain has TRBV5-3 and TRBJ2-4; D gene uncertain. TRBV5-3 is labeled an ORF, and its function is uncertain. CDR3 residues: CARSLDRTALAKNIQYF. In DNA, the CDR3 is TGTGCCAGAAGCTTGGACAGAACCGCACTAGCCAAAAACATTCAGTACTTC.